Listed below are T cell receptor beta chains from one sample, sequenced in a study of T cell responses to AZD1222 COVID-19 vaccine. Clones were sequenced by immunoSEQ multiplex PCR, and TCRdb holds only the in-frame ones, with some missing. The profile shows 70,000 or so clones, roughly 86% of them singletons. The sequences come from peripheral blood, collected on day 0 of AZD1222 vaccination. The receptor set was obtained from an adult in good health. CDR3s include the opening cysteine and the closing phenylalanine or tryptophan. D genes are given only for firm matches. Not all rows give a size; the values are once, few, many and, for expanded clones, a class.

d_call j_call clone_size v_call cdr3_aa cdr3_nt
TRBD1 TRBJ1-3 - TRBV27 CASKKTGTAGNTIYF TGTGCCAGCAAAAAAACCGGGACAGCTGGAAACACCATATATTTT
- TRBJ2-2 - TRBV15 CATSRGNRGTGELFF TGTGCCACCAGCAGGGGGAATAGGGGCACCGGGGAGCTGTTTTTT
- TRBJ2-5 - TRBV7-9 CASSLGDLGAETQYF TGTGCCAGCAGCTTAGGGGACTTGGGGGCAGAGACCCAGTACTTC
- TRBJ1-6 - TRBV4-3 CASSNGLSSYNSPLHF TGCGCCAGCAGTAACGGACTAAGCTCCTATAATTCACCCCTCCACTTT
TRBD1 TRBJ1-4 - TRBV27 CASSGTGSNEKLFF TGTGCCAGCAGTGGGACAGGGAGTAATGAAAAACTGTTTTTT
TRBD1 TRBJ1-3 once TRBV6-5 CASSYTGGLGNTIYF TGTGCCAGCAGTTACACAGGGGGCCTTGGAAACACCATATATTTT
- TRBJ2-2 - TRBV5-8 CASSPRSKGTGGELFF TGTGCCAGCAGCCCGCGGTCCAAGGGAACAGGAGGGGAGCTGTTTTTT
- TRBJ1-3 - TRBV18 CASLTEVYSGNTIYF TGTGCCAGCTTAACAGAGGTTTACTCTGGAAACACCATATATTTT
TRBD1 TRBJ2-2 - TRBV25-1 CASSEGQGDTGELFF TGTGCCAGCAGTGAGGGGCAGGGGGACACCGGGGAGCTGTTTTTT
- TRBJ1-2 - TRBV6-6 CASSPHTGRGANYGYTF TGTGCCAGCAGTCCGCACACAGGGAGGGGAGCTAACTATGGCTACACCTTC
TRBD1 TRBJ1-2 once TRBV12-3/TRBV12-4 CASSTGGAYGYTF TGTGCCAGCAGTACAGGGGGCGCCTATGGCTACACCTTC
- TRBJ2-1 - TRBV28 CASSLSPGVGGEQFF TGTGCCAGCAGTTTATCGCCAGGGGTGGGTGGTGAGCAGTTCTTC
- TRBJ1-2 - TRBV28 CASSTPTAGSGYTF TGTGCCAGCAGTACCCCGACTGCTGGGTCTGGCTACACCTTC
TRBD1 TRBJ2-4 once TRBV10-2 CASSERDRVKNIQYF TGCGCCAGCAGCGAGCGGGACAGGGTAAAAAACATTCAGTACTTC
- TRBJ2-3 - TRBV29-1 CSAERGFTDTQYF TGCAGCGCCGAGCGTGGATTCACAGATACGCAGTATTTT
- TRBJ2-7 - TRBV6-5 CASSYRERSYEQYF TGTGCCAGCAGTTACCGGGAGCGCTCCTACGAGCAGTACTTC
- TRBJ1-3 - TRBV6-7 CASSYGAAQGGNTIYF TGTGCCAGCAGTTACGGGGCAGCTCAAGGTGGAAACACCATATATTTT
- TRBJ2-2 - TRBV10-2 CASSDGTPGTGELFF TGCGCCAGCAGTGATGGGACCCCAGGGACCGGGGAGCTGTTTTTT
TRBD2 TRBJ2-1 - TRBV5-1 CASSLEWTSGREQFF TGCGCCAGCAGCTTGGAATGGACTAGCGGGAGGGAGCAGTTCTTC
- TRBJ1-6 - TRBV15 CATVQTITSTDPYNSPLHF TGTGCCACCGTACAGACGATTACATCAACTGATCCTTATAATTCACCCCTCCACTTT
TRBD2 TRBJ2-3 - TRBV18 CASSPRGSGRMGSTDTQYF TGTGCCAGCTCACCCCGTGGTAGCGGGAGAATGGGCAGCACAGATACGCAGTATTTT
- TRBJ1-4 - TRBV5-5 CASSFGEKLFF TGTGCCAGCAGCTTTGGTGAAAAACTGTTTTTT
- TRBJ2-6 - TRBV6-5 CASNRGASGANVLTF TGTGCCAGCAATAGAGGGGCGTCCGGGGCCAACGTCCTGACTTTC
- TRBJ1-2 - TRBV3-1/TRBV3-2 CASSREGGNYGYTF TGTGCCAGCAGCAGGGAGGGGGGCAACTATGGCTACACCTTC
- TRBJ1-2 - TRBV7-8 CASSLGPKGYTF TGTGCCAGCAGCTTAGGTCCCAAGGGCTACACCTTC
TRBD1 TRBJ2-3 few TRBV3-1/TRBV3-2 CASSQRTGTKYGTDTQYF TGTGCCAGCAGCCAACGGACAGGGACCAAGTACGGCACAGATACGCAGTATTTT
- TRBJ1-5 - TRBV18 CASSDQSSNQPQHF TGTGCCAGCTCGGATCAGTCTAGCAATCAGCCCCAGCATTTT
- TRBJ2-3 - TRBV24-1 CATSDLSTGQGDTQYF TGTGCCACCAGTGATTTGTCCACAGGGCAAGGAGATACGCAGTATTTT
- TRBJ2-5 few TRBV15 CATSREGNPGETQYF TGTGCCACCAGCAGAGAAGGGAACCCGGGAGAGACCCAGTACTTC
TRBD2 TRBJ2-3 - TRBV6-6 CASSSGSGSRNTQYF TGTGCCAGCAGTTCGGGTAGCGGGAGTCGCAATACGCAGTATTTT
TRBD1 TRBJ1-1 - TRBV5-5 CASSQTGPMNTEAFF TGTGCCAGCAGCCAGACAGGGCCTATGAACACTGAAGCTTTCTTT
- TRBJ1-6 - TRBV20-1 CSASMGREASPLHF TGCAGTGCTAGTATGGGCAGGGAGGCTTCACCCCTCCACTTT
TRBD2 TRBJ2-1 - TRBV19 CASSIGGGQQFF TGTGCCAGTAGTATCGGCGGGGGGCAGCAGTTCTTC
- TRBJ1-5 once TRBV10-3 CAISEYLGSNQPQHF TGTGCCATCAGTGAGTATCTCGGGAGCAATCAGCCCCAGCATTTT
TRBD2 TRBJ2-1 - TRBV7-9 CASSPRTSVNEQFF TGTGCCAGCAGCCCCCGGACTAGCGTCAATGAGCAGTTCTTC
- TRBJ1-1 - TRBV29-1 CSVEGQGWDTEAFF TGCAGCGTTGAAGGCCAGGGTTGGGACACTGAAGCTTTCTTT
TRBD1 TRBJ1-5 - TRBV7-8 CASSYDRGYQPQHF TGTGCCAGCAGCTATGACAGGGGTTATCAGCCCCAGCATTTT
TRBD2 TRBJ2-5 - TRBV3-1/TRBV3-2 CASSQSGSGGRAALKTQYF TGTGCCAGCAGCCAAAGCGGATCGGGTGGGAGGGCCGCCTTGAAGACCCAGTACTTC
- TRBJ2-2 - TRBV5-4 CASSLYPVTTGELFF TGTGCCAGCAGCTTGTACCCTGTAACCACCGGGGAGCTGTTTTTT
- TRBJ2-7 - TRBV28 CASSFGSYEQYF TGTGCCAGCAGTTTCGGCTCCTACGAGCAGTACTTC
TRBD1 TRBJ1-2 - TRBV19 CASSDGQGLNYGYTF TGTGCCAGTAGTGATGGACAGGGTTTAAACTATGGCTACACCTTC
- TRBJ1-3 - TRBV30 CAWSRGELGNTIYF TGTGCCTGGAGTCGGGGGGAATTAGGAAACACCATATATTTT
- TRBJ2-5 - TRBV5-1 CASSLGQKLIQETQYF TGCGCCAGCAGCTTGGGCCAAAAGCTCATCCAAGAGACCCAGTACTTC
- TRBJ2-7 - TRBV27 CASSLSVAYEQYF TGTGCCAGCAGTTTATCGGTCGCCTACGAGCAGTACTTC
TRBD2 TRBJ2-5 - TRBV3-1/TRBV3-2 CASSPRTSGRVRETQYF TGTGCCAGCAGCCCCCGGACTAGCGGGAGGGTCCGGGAGACCCAGTACTTC
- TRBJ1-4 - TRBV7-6 CASSLALWDLLFF TGTGCCAGCAGCTTAGCGCTTTGGGACCTGCTGTTTTTT
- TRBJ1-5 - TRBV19 CASSMMGGYQPQHF TGTGCCAGTAGTATGATGGGAGGGTACCAGCCCCAGCATTTT
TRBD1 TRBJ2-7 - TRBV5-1 CASSLRPGGIYEQYF TGCGCCAGCAGCTTGCGGCCAGGGGGTATTTACGAGCAGTACTTC
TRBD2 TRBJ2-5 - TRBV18 CASSPLGLASAFQETQYF TGTGCCAGCTCACCATTAGGACTAGCGAGCGCCTTCCAAGAGACCCAGTACTTC
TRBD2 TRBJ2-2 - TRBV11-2 CASSSLAGVGELFF TGTGCCAGCAGCTCGCTAGCGGGAGTCGGGGAGCTGTTTTTT
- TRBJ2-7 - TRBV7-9 CASSFSWGSGSYEQYF TGTGCCAGCAGCTTCAGTTGGGGTAGCGGTTCCTACGAGCAGTACTTC